The 23 T cell receptor beta chains listed next were all sequenced from one sample in a study of cytomegalovirus exposure and HLA in healthy donors. The study ran its PCR with 60 Vbeta and 13 Jbeta primers. Sequencing used immunoSEQ multiplex PCR; TCRdb keeps in-frame clones, though not all of them. The repertoire consists of 100,000 to 150,000 clones, with over 65% occurring once and the leading ten covering 4%. The sample consisted of PBMCs. These receptors all come from a man aged 40-49 years in good health and CMV-seropositive.

This clone was counted a few times. The chain has TRBV5-1 and TRBJ2-5; the D gene is possibly TRBD1 (5 bases). The CDR3 sequence is 16 residues long. Trimming pared 2 bases from V and 0 bases from J, leaving 14 bases between. Germline V gene lookup returns CDR1 SGHRS and CDR2 YFSETQ. The CDR3: CASSFGRGHYQETQYF. CDR3 nucleotide sequence: TGCGCCAGCAGCTTCGGCAGAGGACACTACCAAGAGACCCAGTACTTC.

CDR3 DNA sequence: TGCGCCAGCAGGCAGGGACTAGCGGGGCACTACGAGCAGTACTTC. Translation gives CASRQGLAGHYEQYF. J is TRBJ2-7 and V is TRBV10-1; TRBD2 aligns across 13 bases. V gave up 6 bases and J gave up 3 bases; unmatched junction bases: 5. The CDR3 consists of 15 residues. Germline values: CDR1 WNHNN, CDR2 SYGVQD (reference sequence).

V and J are TRBV7-2 and TRBJ2-1; 8 bases are a match to TRBD2. This CDR3 comprises 14 residues. Losses at the gene ends were 5 bases for V and 7 bases for J; bases not matched to a gene: 7. Germline CDR1 reads SGHTA; CDR2 reads FQGNSA. The CDR3 loop reads CASSPKAGDNEQFF. CDR3 nucleotide sequence: TGTGCCAGCAGCCCCAAAGCGGGGGATAATGAGCAGTTCTTC.

The chain couples TRBV10-3 to TRBJ2-5; TRBD2 matches 8 bases. This CDR3 is 13 amino acids long. Trimming took 6 bases from V and 3 from J; bases not matched to a gene: 3. Germline V gene sequence: CDR1 ENHRY, CDR2 SYGVKD. In DNA, the CDR3 is TGTGCCATCAGACCAGCGGGAGAAGAGACCCAGTACTTC. This sequence encodes CAIRPAGEETQYF.

This clone was observed a handful of times. The rearrangement links TRBV11-2 to TRBJ2-1, with a possible D match to TRBD2 (6 bases). Germline V gene lookup returns CDR1 SGHAT and CDR2 FQNNGV. There are 14 residues in the CDR3. Trimming pared 3 bases from V and 3 bases from J, leaving 9 bases between. This CDR3 is CASSFGSYYNEQFF. Here the CDR3 DNA reads TGTGCCAGCAGCTTCGGGAGCTACTACAATGAGCAGTTCTTC.

The rearrangement uses TRBV5-1 and TRBJ1-1; D is ambiguous. V lost 4 bases to trimming and J lost 0 bases, with 13 bases between them. There are 15 residues in the CDR3. CDR1 and CDR2 (germline): SGHRS, YFSETQ. CDR3 protein: CASSPATGVNTEAFF. The CDR3 DNA is TGCGCCAGCAGCCCGGCGACCGGGGTGAACACTGAAGCTTTCTTT.

The gene calls are TRBV28 and TRBJ2-4, with D perhaps TRBD1 (6 bases). Germline V gene lookup returns CDR1 MDHEN and CDR2 SYDVKM. V was shortened by 3 bases and J by 0 bases, with 15 bases between the two germline ends. The CDR3 is 17 residues long. DNA for the CDR3: TGTGCCAGCAGTTTCCTACTGACAGGCGTAGCCAAAAACATTCAGTACTTC. Protein: CASSFLLTGVAKNIQYF.

The chain employs TRBV10-3 and TRBJ1-2; TRBD1 aligns across 9 bases. With V trimmed by 3 bases and J by 4 bases, 3 bases remained unmatched. Germline V gene data show CDR1 as ENHRY and CDR2 as SYGVKD. The CDR3 consists of 14 residues. The CDR3 bases are TGTGCCATCAGTGACGACAGGGGGTTCTATGGCTACACCTTC. Protein sequence: CAISDDRGFYGYTF.

The chain recombines TRBV4-1 with TRBJ2-7; 11 bases map to TRBD1. J was trimmed by 4 bases and V by 4 bases; bases with no gene match: 6. The CDR3 consists of 15 residues. Germline V lookup: CDR1 MGHRA, CDR2 YSYEKL. The CDR3 DNA follows: TGCGCCAGCAGCCCAGGACAGGGGGCTAGGTACGAGCAGTACTTC. Its protein product is CASSPGQGARYEQYF.

The chain carries TRBV7-2 and TRBJ2-3, with a possible D match to TRBD1 (6 bases). In germline, CDR1 is SGHTA, CDR2 FQGNSA. V lost 1 base and J 0 bases, leaving 11 bases between the germline ends. The CDR3 totals 16 residues. CDR3 sequence reads: CASSLGTGHSTDTQYF. The CDR3 nucleotides are TGTGCCAGCAGCTTAGGCACAGGGCATAGCACAGATACGCAGTATTTT.

This clone was picked up a small number of times. The chain combines TRBV28 with TRBJ1-1; 10 bases are shared with TRBD1. Germline V lookup: CDR1 MDHEN, CDR2 SYDVKM. The CDR3 totals 14 residues. Trimming at V came to 6 bases and at J to 1 base, leaving 2 bases not matched to a gene. The CDR3 sequence is CASRTGGWNTEAFF. The CDR3 DNA follows: TGTGCCAGCAGGACAGGGGGCTGGAACACTGAAGCTTTCTTT.

V and J are TRBV28 and TRBJ1-1; D possibly corresponds to TRBD1 (6 bases). This CDR3 is built from 16 residues. Per germline, CDR1 MDHEN and CDR2 SYDVKM. V dropped 8 bases and J dropped 4 bases, with 23 bases sitting between them. The CDR3 DNA sequence: TGTGCCAGCGGGGACATCATGGGCCTGGGTGGCACTGAAGCTTTCTTT. Its translation is CASGDIMGLGGTEAFF.

About this clone itself: The sample carries other DNA sequences with the same CDR3. The rearrangement links TRBV18 to TRBJ2-7, with 7 bases aligning to TRBD1. This CDR3 is 13 amino acids long. J was trimmed by 1 base and V by 6 bases; bases with no gene match: 3. Looked up from germline, CDR1 is KGHSH and CDR2 is LQKENI. The CDR3 nucleotides read TGTGCCAGCTCCCGGGACAGTTCCTACGAGCAGTACTTC. Residues: CASSRDSSYEQYF.

The chain carries TRBV4-1 and TRBJ2-4, with D perhaps matching TRBD1 (6 bases). The CDR3 contains 14 residues. Trimming removed 4 bases at V and 6 bases at J, with 13 bases between. Germline V CDR1 and CDR2: MGHRA, YSYEKL. The CDR3: CASSPAGTPNIQYF. CDR3 DNA sequence: TGCGCCAGCAGCCCAGCCGGGACACCAAACATTCAGTACTTC.

The gene calls are TRBV10-2 and TRBJ1-2; D may be TRBD1 (6 bases). Trimming took off 2 bases at V and 4 bases at J, with 8 bases between the two ends. The CDR3 spans 13 residues. Germline CDR1 reads WSHSY; CDR2 reads SAAADI. CDR3 loop: CASSERRGYGYTF. The CDR3 DNA reads TGCGCCAGCAGTGAGCGCAGGGGCTATGGCTACACCTTC.

The chain uses TRBV28 and TRBJ2-1; possibly TRBD2 for D (7 bases). V was clipped by 7 bases and J by 4 bases, with 32 bases between them. CDR3 length: 20 residues. Germline-derived CDR1 and CDR2 are MDHEN and SYDVKM. The DNA for the CDR3 is TGTGCCAGCACCCAACGGGGGCCCGGGCGGCGGGCAGCGGGATACAATGAGCAGTTCTTC. The encoded protein is CASTQRGPGRRAAGYNEQFF.

V gene TRBV27 combines with J gene TRBJ1-1; D is possibly TRBD1 (6 bases). This CDR3 comprises 16 residues. Trimming shortened V by 3 bases and J by 0 bases, and 14 bases separated the two germline ends. CDR1 and CDR2 from the germline V gene are MNHEY and SMNVEV (reference sequence). CDR3 DNA: TGTGCCAGCAGTTTCAGGGGTAAATTTGTGAACACTGAAGCTTTCTTT. This sequence encodes CASSFRGKFVNTEAFF.

The V and J genes are TRBV5-1 and TRBJ2-2; 8 bases align to TRBD1. The CDR3 runs 15 residues. Germline trimming cut 7 bases from V and 7 bases from J; bases unmatched to any gene: 12. CDR1 is SGHRS, CDR2 YFSETQ, per germline. CDR3 DNA: TGCGCCAGCCGTAGACAGGGGAGCGGAAGCGGGGAGCTGTTTTTT. It specifies CASRRQGSGSGELFF. Together with reference TRBV5-1 and TRBJ2-2, the CDR3 gives the full variable domain: KAGVTQTPRYLIKTRGQQVTLSCSPISGHRSVSWYQQTPGQGLQFLFEYFSETQRNKGNFPGRFSGRQFSNSRSEMNVSTLELGDSALYLCASRRQGSGSGELFFGEGSRLTVL.

The count of this clone is one. CDR3 sequence: CASSPGNEQFF. CDR3 sequence (DNA): TGTGCCAGCAGTCCCGGGAATGAGCAGTTCTTC. This rearrangement joins TRBV6-1 to TRBJ2-1; D is uncertain. Germline CDR1 MNHNS, CDR2 SASEGT. With 5 bases removed from V and 7 bases from J, the gap between germline ends came to 6 bases. This CDR3 is built from 11 residues.

The rearrangement joins TRBV29-1 to TRBJ2-7; 8 positions match TRBD1. CDR3 length: 14 amino acids. V dropped 5 bases and J dropped 0; count of bases not matched to a gene: 6. CDR1 and CDR2 from the germline V gene are SQVTM and ANQGSEA. CDR3 coding DNA: TGCAGCGTTCTATGGACAGGGAGCTCCTACGAGCAGTACTTC. Its translation: CSVLWTGSSYEQYF.

This clone was counted a single time. J is TRBJ2-6 and V is TRBV5-6; possible D gene TRBD2, 6 bases. Looked up from germline, CDR1 is SGHDT and CDR2 is YYEEEE. The CDR3 is 16 amino acids. The V end was cut by 0 bases, the J end by 4 bases, with 11 bases between. The CDR3 DNA is TGTGCCAGCAGCTTGGGGGCGGGGCCCGGGGCCAACGTCCTGACTTTC. It codes for CASSLGAGPGANVLTF.

The gene calls are TRBV4-1 and TRBJ1-3; a possible D gene is TRBD1 (5 bases). The CDR3 is 15 amino acids. Germline V gene sequence: CDR1 MGHRA, CDR2 YSYEKL. Trimming removed 1 base from V and 0 bases from J, with 7 bases in between. In nucleotides, the CDR3 is TGCGCCAGCAGCCAAGGACAGTTCTCTGGAAACACCATATATTTT. This sequence encodes CASSQGQFSGNTIYF.

The CDR3 nucleotides are TGTGCCAGCAGAAGAGGGAGCTCTGGAAACACCATATATTTT. It translates to CASRRGSSGNTIYF. The chain links TRBV5-6 to TRBJ1-3; no reliable D call. This CDR3 has 14 residues. CDR1 is SGHDT and CDR2 is YYEEEE in the germline V gene. V was cut by 5 bases and J by 0 bases, with 9 bases left in between.